Following are 10 T cell receptor beta chains from one sample sequenced in a study of T cell responses to AZD1222 COVID-19 vaccine. The repertoire was sequenced with immunoSEQ multiplex PCR; TCRdb's copy has only in-frame clones and lacks some. The sample has approximately 150,000 clones, about 90% seen once; the top ten hold approximately 5.9%. The source material was peripheral blood, sampled 28 days after the second AZD1222 dose. The receptors stem from an adult who received the AZD1222 COVID-19 vaccine.

The V gene is TRBV6-1, the J gene TRBJ1-2; the D is unclear. This CDR3 region has 15 residues. The V end lost 1 base, the J end lost 0 bases, and 9 bases lay between the germline ends. Germline assignment: CDR1 MNHNS and CDR2 SASEGT. CDR3 region: CASSEDLSTNYGYTF. The CDR3 DNA reads TGTGCCAGCAGTGAAGACCTCAGTACTAACTATGGCTACACCTTC.

The rearrangement uses TRBV12-3 or TRBV12-4 and TRBJ1-3; D ambiguous. The CDR3 is 12 amino acids. V was clipped by 2 bases and J by 5 bases, with 4 bases between them. In DNA, the CDR3 is TGTGCCAGCAGTTTAAGACGAAACACCATATATTTT. This codes for CASSLRRNTIYF.

This chain connects TRBV2 to TRBJ1-2; D is possibly TRBD1 (6 bases). Trimming left V 8 bases short and J 6 bases short, with 19 bases between. This CDR3 has 14 amino acids. Germline CDR1 SNHLY, CDR2 FYNNEI. The CDR3 DNA reads as TGTGCCAGCGAGGCTAACAGGGCTGCTAATGGCTACACCTTC. Its protein product is CASEANRAANGYTF.

V gene TRBV11-2 combines with J gene TRBJ2-5; weak D call: TRBD1 (5 bases). V was clipped by 5 bases and J by 2 bases, with 12 bases between them. The CDR3 runs to 14 residues. Germline lookup yields CDR1 SGHAT and CDR2 FQNNGV. The CDR3 DNA reads TGTGCCAGCAGCCCGAGACAGAAACAAGAGACCCAGTACTTC. Amino acids: CASSPRQKQETQYF.

The sample holds one count of this clone. V and J are TRBV27 and TRBJ1-5; the match to TRBD1 covers 10 bases. Germline loops: CDR1 MNHEY, CDR2 SMNVEV (reference sequence). The junction had 8 bases not matched to a gene; V was cut back by 5 bases and J by 4 bases. The CDR3 contains 16 residues. DNA for the CDR3: TGTGCCAGCAGTCTTAAGACAGGGGGCTTTAATCAGCCCCAGCATTTT. It is translated as CASSLKTGGFNQPQHF.

The V call is TRBV7-2, the J call TRBJ1-2; D remains unclear. CDR3 size: 14 residues. Germline assignment: CDR1 SGHTA and CDR2 FQGNSA. V was trimmed by 4 bases and J by 0 bases, leaving 9 bases between them. The CDR3 sequence is CASSSGGTNYGYTF. The CDR3 DNA reads as TGTGCCAGCAGCTCGGGAGGGACTAACTATGGCTACACCTTC.

The genes are TRBV6-1 and TRBJ1-2; no reliable D call. This CDR3 comprises 16 residues. Germline V CDR1 and CDR2: MNHNS, SASEGT. Trimming removed 2 bases at V and 0 bases at J, with 13 bases between. CDR3 coding DNA: TGTGCCAGCAGTGAAATGCGGTTGGGGTCTAACTATGGCTACACCTTC. The encoded protein is CASSEMRLGSNYGYTF.

The rearrangement joins TRBV5-1 to TRBJ2-3; 9 positions agree with TRBD2. The length of the CDR3 is 15 residues. Germline CDR1 is SGHRS and CDR2 is YFSETQ. V lost 2 bases and J lost 1; bases outside the gene matches: 2. In DNA, the CDR3 is TGCGCCAGCAGCTTAGCGGGGGGCCGCACAGATACGCAGTATTTT. Protein sequence: CASSLAGGRTDTQYF.

The rearrangement uses TRBV19 and TRBJ1-6; no firm D call. CDR1 is LNHDA and CDR2 is SQIVND in the germline V gene (reference sequence). This CDR3 region has 15 residues. Trimming removed 3 bases at V and 6 bases at J, with 12 bases between. In nucleotides, the CDR3 is TGTGCCAGTAGTATTGGGGAGGGTTTTAATTCACCCCTCCACTTT. Translating it yields CASSIGEGFNSPLHF. Together with reference TRBV19 and TRBJ1-6, the CDR3 gives the full variable domain: DGGITQSPKYLFRKEGQNVTLSCEQNLNHDAMYWYRQDPGQGLRLIYYSQIVNDFQKGDIAEGYSVSREKKESFPLTVTSAQKNPTAFYLCASSIGEGFNSPLHFGNGTRLTVT.

This chain links TRBV18 with TRBJ2-7, with no clear D. V was clipped by 3 bases and J by 2 bases, with 17 bases between them. This CDR3 is built from 16 residues. Per the germline V gene, CDR1 is KGHSH and CDR2 is LQKENI. CDR3 bases: TGTGCCAGCTCACCGCCGAGCAGGATAACCACCTACGAGCAGTACTTC. Protein sequence: CASSPPSRITTYEQYF.